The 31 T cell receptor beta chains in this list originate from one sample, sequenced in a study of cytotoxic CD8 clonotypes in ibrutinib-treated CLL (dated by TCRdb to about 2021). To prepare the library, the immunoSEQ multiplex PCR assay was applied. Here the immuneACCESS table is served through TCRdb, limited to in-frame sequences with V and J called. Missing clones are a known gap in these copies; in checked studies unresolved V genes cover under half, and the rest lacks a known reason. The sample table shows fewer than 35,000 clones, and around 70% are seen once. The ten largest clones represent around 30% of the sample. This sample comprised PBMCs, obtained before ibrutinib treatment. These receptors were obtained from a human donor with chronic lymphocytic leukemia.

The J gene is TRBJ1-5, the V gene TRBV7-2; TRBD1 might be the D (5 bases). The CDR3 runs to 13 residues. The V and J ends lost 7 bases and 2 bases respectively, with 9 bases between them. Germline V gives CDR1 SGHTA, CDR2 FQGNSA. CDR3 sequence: CASNRGGNQPQHF. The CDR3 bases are TGTGCCAGCAACCGAGGGGGCAATCAGCCCCAGCATTTT.

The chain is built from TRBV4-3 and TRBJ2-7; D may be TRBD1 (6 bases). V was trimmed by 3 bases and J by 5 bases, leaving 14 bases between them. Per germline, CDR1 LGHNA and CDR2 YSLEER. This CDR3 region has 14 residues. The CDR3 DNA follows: TGCGCCAGCAGCCACCTACAGGGATTCCACGAGCAGTACTTC. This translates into CASSHLQGFHEQYF.

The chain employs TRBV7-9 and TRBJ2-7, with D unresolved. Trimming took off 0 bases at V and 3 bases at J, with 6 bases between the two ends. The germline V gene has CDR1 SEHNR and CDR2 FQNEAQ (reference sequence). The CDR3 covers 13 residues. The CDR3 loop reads CASSLASYYEQYF. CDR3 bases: TGTGCCAGCAGCTTAGCTTCGTACTACGAGCAGTACTTC.

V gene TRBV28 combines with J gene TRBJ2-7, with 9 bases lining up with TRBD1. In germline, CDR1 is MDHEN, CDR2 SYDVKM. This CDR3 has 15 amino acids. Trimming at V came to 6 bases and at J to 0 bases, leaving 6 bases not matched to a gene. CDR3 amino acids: CASSGNRGPSYEQYF. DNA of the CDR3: TGTGCCAGCAGCGGAAACAGGGGGCCCTCCTACGAGCAGTACTTC.

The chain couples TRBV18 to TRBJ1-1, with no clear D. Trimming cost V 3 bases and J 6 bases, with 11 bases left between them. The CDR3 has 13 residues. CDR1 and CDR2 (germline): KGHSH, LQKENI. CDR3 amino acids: CASSPPVVSEAFF. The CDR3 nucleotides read TGTGCCAGCTCACCCCCTGTAGTCTCTGAAGCTTTCTTT.

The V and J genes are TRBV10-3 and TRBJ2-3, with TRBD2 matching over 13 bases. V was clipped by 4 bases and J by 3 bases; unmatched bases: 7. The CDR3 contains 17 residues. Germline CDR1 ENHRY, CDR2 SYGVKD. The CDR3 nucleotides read TGTGCCATCAGTGGGACTAGCGGGGGTAGGGGAACAGATACGCAGTATTTT. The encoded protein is CAISGTSGGRGTDTQYF.

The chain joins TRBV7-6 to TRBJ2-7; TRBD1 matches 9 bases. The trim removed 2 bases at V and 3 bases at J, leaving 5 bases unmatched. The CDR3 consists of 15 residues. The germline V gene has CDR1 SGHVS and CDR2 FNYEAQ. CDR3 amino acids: CASSLSTGGIYEQYF. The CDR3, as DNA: TGTGCCAGCAGCTTATCCACAGGGGGCATCTACGAGCAGTACTTC. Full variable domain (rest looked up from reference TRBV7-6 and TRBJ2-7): GAGVSQSPRYKVTKRGQDVALRCDPISGHVSLYWYRQALGQGPEFLTYFNYEAQQDKSGLPNDRFSAERPEGSISTLTIQRTEQRDSAMYRCASSLSTGGIYEQYFGPGTRLTVT.

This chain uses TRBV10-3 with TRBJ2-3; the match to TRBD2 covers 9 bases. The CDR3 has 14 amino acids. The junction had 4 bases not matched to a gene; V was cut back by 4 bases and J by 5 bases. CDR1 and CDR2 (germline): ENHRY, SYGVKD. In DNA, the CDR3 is TGTGCCATCAGTGCGGCGGGGGGGCAAGATACGCAGTATTTT. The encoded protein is CAISAAGGQDTQYF.

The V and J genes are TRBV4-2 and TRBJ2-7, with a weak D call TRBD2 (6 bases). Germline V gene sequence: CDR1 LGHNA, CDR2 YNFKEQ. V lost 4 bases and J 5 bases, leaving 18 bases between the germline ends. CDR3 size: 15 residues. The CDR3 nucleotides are TGTGCCAGCAGCCCTCATAGCGGCTCCTACGACGAGCAGTACTTC. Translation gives CASSPHSGSYDEQYF.

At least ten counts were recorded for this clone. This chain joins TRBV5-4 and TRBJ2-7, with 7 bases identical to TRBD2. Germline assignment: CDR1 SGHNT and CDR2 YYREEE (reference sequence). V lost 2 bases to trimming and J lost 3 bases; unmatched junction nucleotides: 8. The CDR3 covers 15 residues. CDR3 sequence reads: CASSFNAGVYYEQYF. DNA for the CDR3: TGTGCCAGCAGCTTCAACGCGGGGGTATACTACGAGCAGTACTTC.

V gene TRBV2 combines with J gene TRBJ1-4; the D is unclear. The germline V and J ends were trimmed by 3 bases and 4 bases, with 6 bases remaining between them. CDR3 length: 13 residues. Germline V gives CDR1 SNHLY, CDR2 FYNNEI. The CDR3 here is CASSDWDNEKLFF. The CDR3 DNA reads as TGTGCCAGCAGTGACTGGGATAATGAAAAACTGTTTTTT. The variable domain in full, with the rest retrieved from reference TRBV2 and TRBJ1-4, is EPEVTQTPSHQVTQMGQEVILRCVPISNHLYFYWYRQILGQKVEFLVSFYNNEISEKSEIFDDQFSVERPDGSNFTLKIRSTKLEDSAMYFCASSDWDNEKLFFGSGTQLSVL.

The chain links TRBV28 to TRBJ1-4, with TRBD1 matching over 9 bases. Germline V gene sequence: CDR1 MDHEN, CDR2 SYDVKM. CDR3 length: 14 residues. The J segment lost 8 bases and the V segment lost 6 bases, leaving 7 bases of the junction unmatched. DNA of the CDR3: TGTGCCAGCAGAGGGACAGGGATTCACGAAAAACTGTTTTTT. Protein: CASRGTGIHEKLFF.

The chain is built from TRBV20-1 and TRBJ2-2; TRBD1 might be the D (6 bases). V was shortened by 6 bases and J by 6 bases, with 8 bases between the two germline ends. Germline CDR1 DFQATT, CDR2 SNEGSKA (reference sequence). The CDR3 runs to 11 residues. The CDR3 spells CSARGSGELFF. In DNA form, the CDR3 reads TGCAGTGCCAGGGGATCCGGGGAGCTGTTTTTT.

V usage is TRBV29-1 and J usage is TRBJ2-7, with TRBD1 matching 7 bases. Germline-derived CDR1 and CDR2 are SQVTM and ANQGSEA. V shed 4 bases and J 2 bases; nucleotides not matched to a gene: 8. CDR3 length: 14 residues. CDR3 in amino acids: CSVVPGTATYEQYF. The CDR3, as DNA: TGCAGCGTTGTCCCCGGGACAGCGACCTACGAGCAGTACTTC.

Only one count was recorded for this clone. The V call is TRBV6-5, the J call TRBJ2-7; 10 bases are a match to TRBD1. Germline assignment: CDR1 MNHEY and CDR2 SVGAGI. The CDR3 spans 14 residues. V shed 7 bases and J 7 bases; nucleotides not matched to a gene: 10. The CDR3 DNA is TGTGCCAGCACATTGACAGGGGGCGGTGGGGAGCAGTACTTC. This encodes CASTLTGGGGEQYF.

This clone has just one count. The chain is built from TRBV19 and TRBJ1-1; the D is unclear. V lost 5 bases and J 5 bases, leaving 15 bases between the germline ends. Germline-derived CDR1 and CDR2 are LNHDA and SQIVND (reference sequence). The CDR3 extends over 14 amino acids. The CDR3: CASSLGGGETEAFF. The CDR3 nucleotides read TGTGCCAGTAGTCTGGGCGGCGGGGAAACTGAAGCTTTCTTT.

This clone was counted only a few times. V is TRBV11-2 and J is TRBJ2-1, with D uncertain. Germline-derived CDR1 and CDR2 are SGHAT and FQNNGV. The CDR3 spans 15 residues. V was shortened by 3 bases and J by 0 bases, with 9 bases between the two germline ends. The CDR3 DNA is TGTGCCAGCAGCTTGACACCATTCTCCTACAATGAGCAGTTCTTC. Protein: CASSLTPFSYNEQFF.

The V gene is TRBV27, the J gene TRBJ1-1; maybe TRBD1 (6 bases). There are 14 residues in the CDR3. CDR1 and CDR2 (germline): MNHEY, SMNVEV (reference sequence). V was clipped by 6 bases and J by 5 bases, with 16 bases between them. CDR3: CASSSERGNTEAFF. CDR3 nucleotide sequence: TGTGCCAGCAGCAGTGAGAGGGGGAATACTGAAGCTTTCTTT.

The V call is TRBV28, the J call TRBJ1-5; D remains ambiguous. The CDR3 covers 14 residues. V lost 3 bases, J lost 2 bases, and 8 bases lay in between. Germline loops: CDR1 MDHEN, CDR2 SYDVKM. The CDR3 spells CASSFRWGNQPQHF. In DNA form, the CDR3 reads TGTGCCAGCAGTTTTCGGTGGGGCAATCAGCCCCAGCATTTT.

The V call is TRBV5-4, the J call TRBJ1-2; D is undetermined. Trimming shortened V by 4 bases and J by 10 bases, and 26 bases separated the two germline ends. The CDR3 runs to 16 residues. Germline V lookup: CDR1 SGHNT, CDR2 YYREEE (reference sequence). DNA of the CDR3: TGTGCCAGCAGCGACGTTGGCCGGGAGGAAGTTAGTCACTACACCTTC. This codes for CASSDVGREEVSHYTF. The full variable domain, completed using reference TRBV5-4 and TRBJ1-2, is ETGVTQSPTHLIKTRGQQVTLRCSSQSGHNTVSWYQQALGQGPQFIFQYYREEENGRGNFPPRFSGLQFPNYSSELNVNALELDDSALYLCASSDVGREEVSHYTFGSGTRLTVV.

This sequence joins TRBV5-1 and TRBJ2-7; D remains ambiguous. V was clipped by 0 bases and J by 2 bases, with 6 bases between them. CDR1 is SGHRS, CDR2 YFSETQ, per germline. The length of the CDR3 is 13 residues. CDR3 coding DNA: TGCGCCAGCAGCTTGGTACTCGCCTACGAGCAGTACTTC. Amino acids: CASSLVLAYEQYF.

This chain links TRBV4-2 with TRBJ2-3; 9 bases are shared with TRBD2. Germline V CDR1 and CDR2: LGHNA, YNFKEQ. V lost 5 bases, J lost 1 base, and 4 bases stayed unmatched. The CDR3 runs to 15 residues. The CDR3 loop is CASSTRTSGTDTQYF. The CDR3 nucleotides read TGTGCCAGCAGCACCCGGACTAGCGGCACAGATACGCAGTATTTT.

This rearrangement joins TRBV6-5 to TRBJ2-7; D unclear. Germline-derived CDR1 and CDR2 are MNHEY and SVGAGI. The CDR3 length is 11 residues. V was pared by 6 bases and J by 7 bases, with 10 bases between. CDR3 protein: CASSHDGEQYF. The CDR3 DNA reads TGTGCCAGCAGCCACGACGGTGAGCAGTACTTC.

CDR3 coding DNA: TGTGCCAGCAGTTTAGGGGGGGCCTTCACAGATACGCAGTATTTT. It codes for CASSLGGAFTDTQYF. The J gene is TRBJ2-3, the V gene TRBV28, with D tentatively TRBD2 (7 bases). The V end lost 2 bases, the J end lost 2 bases, and 11 bases lay between the germline ends. CDR1 is MDHEN, CDR2 SYDVKM, per germline. This CDR3 region has 15 residues. The full variable domain, completed using reference TRBV28 and TRBJ2-3, is DVKVTQSSRYLVKRTGEKVFLECVQDMDHENMFWYRQDPGLGLRLIYFSYDVKMKEKGDIPEGYSVSREKKERFSLILESASTNQTSMYLCASSLGGAFTDTQYFGPGTRLTVL.

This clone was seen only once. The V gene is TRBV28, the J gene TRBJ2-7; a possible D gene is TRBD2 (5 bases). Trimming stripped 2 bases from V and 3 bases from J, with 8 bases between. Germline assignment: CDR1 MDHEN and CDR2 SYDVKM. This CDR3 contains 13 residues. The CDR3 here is CASSLRRYYEQYF. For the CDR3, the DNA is TGTGCCAGCAGTTTAAGGAGGTACTACGAGCAGTACTTC.

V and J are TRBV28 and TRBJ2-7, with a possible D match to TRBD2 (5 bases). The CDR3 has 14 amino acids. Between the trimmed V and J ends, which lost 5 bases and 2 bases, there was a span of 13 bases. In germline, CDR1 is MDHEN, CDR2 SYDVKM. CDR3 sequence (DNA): TGTGCCAGCAGTCCACGGGGTACTACCTACGAGCAGTACTTC. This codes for CASSPRGTTYEQYF.

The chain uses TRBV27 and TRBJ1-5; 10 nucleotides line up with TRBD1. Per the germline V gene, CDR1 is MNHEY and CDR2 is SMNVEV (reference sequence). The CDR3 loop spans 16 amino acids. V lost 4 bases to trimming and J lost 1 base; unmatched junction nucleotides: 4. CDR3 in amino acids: CASSSGQGRSNQPQHF. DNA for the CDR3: TGTGCCAGCAGTTCGGGACAGGGGAGAAGCAATCAGCCCCAGCATTTT.

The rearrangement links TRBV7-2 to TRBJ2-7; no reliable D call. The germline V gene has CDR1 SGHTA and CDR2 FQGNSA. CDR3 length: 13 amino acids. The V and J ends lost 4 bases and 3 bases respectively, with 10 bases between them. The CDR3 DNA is TGTGCCAGCAGCTCGATCGCTAGCTACGAGCAGTACTTC. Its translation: CASSSIASYEQYF.

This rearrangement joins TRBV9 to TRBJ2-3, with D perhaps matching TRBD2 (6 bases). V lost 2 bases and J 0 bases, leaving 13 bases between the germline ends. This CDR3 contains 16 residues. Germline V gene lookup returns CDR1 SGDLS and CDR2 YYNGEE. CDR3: CASSVASVPSTDTQYF. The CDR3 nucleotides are TGTGCCAGCAGCGTCGCTAGCGTCCCAAGCACAGATACGCAGTATTTT.

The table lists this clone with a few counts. CDR3 nucleotide sequence: TGTGCCACCAGCAGAGATTTCATGGGGGGCGGGGCCAACGTCCTGACTTTC. Its translation is CATSRDFMGGGANVLTF. The chain has TRBV15 and TRBJ2-6; TRBD1 or TRBD2 may be the D gene (6 bases each). Germline values: CDR1 LNHNV, CDR2 YYDKDF (reference sequence). The CDR3 covers 17 residues. The V and J ends lost 0 bases and 4 bases respectively, with 13 bases between them.

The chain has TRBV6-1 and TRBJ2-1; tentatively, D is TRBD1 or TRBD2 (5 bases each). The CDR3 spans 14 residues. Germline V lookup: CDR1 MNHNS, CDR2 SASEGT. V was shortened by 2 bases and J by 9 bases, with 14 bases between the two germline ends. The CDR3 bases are TGTGCCAGCAGTGAAAGGGGTAGCGCGGCTGAGCAGTTCTTC. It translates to CASSERGSAAEQFF.